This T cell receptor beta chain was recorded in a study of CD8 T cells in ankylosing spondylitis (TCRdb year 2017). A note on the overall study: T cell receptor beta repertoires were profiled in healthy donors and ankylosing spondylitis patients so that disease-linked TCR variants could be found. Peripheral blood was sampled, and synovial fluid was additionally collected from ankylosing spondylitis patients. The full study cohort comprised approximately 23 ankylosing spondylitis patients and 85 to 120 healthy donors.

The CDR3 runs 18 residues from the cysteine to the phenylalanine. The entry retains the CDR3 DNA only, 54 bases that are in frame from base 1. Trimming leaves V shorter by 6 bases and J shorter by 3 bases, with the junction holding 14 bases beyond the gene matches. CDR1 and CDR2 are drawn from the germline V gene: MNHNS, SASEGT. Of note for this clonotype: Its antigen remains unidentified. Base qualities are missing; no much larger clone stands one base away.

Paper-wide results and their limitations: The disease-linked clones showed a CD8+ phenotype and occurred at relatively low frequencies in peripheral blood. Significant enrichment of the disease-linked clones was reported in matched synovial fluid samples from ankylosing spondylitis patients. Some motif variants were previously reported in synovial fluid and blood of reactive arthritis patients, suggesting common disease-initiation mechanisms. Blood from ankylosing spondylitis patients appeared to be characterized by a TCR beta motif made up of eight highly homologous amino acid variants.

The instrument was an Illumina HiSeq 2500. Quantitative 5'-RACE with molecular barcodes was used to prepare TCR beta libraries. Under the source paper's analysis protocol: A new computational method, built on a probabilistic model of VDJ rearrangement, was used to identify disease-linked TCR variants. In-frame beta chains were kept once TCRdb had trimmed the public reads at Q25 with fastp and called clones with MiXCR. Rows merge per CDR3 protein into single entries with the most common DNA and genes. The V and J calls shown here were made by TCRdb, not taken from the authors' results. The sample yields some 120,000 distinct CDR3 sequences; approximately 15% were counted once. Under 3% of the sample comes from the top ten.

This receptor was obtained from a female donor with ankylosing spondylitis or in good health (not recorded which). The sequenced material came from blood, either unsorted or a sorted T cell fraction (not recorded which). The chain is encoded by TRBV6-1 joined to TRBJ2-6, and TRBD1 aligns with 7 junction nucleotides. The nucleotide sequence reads TGTGCCAGCAGCCTAGGTGGCAGGGGGAAAAGTGGGGCCAACGTCCTGACTTTC. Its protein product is CASSLGGRGKSGANVLTF.